Below are 16 T cell receptor beta chains sequenced from a single sample in a study of T cell responses to AZD1222 COVID-19 vaccine. The protocol was immunoSEQ multiplex PCR, while the TCRdb copy is restricted to in-frame clones and leaves out a portion. The sample yields 130,000 or so clones, 65% to 90% seen once. This specimen was peripheral blood, taken 28 days after the second dose of the MenACWY control vaccine. Receptor source: an adult who received the MenACWY meningococcal vaccine as a control.

The J gene is TRBJ1-2, the V gene TRBV24-1, with a tentative D call TRBD1 (6 bases). Germline V CDR1 and CDR2: KGHDR, SFDVKD. The germline V and J ends were trimmed by 3 bases and 3 bases, with 10 bases remaining between them. This CDR3 region has 14 residues. The DNA of the CDR3 is TGTGCCACCAGTGATGAACAGGGATACTATGGCTACACCTTC. Translated: CATSDEQGYYGYTF.

J is TRBJ2-1 and V is TRBV19; 9 positions agree with TRBD2. In germline, CDR1 is LNHDA, CDR2 SQIVND (reference sequence). The CDR3 consists of 17 residues. V lost 3 bases to trimming and J lost 3 bases; unmatched junction nucleotides: 9. CDR3 DNA sequence: TGTGCCAGTAGTATTAAGGCGGGGGGGAGAATCTACAATGAGCAGTTCTTC. Translated, it gives CASSIKAGGRIYNEQFF.

V and J are TRBV7-9 and TRBJ1-1, with D hard to call. V was clipped by 5 bases and J by 0 bases, with 13 bases between them. Germline V gene data show CDR1 as SEHNR and CDR2 as FQNEAQ (reference sequence). This CDR3 contains 15 residues. The CDR3, as DNA: TGTGCCAGCAGCGCCCAATCAATCCTGAACACTGAAGCTTTCTTT. Translated: CASSAQSILNTEAFF. Combining the CDR3 with reference TRBV7-9 and TRBJ1-1 gives the whole variable domain DTGVSQNPRHKITKRGQNVTFRCDPISEHNRLYWYRQTLGQGPEFLTYFQNEAQLEKSRLLSDRFSAERPKGSFSTLEIQRTEQGDSAMYLCASSAQSILNTEAFFGQGTRLTVV.

V usage is TRBV5-1 and J usage is TRBJ2-2; D might be TRBD1 (5 bases). CDR3 length: 14 residues. V lost 6 bases and J 1 base, leaving 10 bases between the germline ends. The germline CDR1 and CDR2 sequences are SGHRS and YFSETQ. The CDR3 is CASMSQGNTGELFF. The CDR3, as DNA: TGCGCCAGCATGTCTCAGGGGAACACCGGGGAGCTGTTTTTT.

The rearrangement uses TRBV4-1 and TRBJ2-2, with 7 bases lining up with TRBD1. The CDR3 runs 15 residues. Germline V gene data show CDR1 as MGHRA and CDR2 as YSYEKL. V gave up 0 bases and J gave up 4 bases; unmatched junction bases: 2. This CDR3 reads CASSQDRGRTGELFF. CDR3 nucleotides: TGCGCCAGCAGCCAAGATAGGGGGCGCACCGGGGAGCTGTTTTTT.

The DNA for the CDR3 is TGCGCCAGCAGCCAAGAGGATAGCTCTGGAAACACCATATATTTT. Protein: CASSQEDSSGNTIYF. V and J are TRBV4-3 and TRBJ1-3; D is uncertain. CDR1 is LGHNA and CDR2 is YSLEER in the germline V gene. This CDR3 is 15 amino acids long. With 0 bases removed from V and 0 bases from J, the gap between germline ends came to 6 bases.

The sample holds a few counts of this clone. The rearrangement uses TRBV3-1 (or the pseudogene TRBV3-2) and TRBJ1-1; D is possibly TRBD1 (5 bases). With 4 bases removed from V and 9 bases from J, the gap between germline ends came to 9 bases. CDR1 and CDR2 from the germline V gene are LGHDT and YNNKEL (reference sequence). The CDR3 totals 11 residues. The CDR3 region is CASSRQGKAFF. Written as DNA, the CDR3 is TGTGCCAGCAGCCGGCAGGGTAAAGCTTTCTTT.

This clone has a handful of counts. This chain joins TRBV7-8 and TRBJ1-1; 9 bases agree with TRBD1. This CDR3 region has 15 residues. J lost 4 bases, V lost 5 bases, and 8 bases had no gene match. The V gene's germline CDR1 is SGHVS and CDR2 FQNEAQ. The CDR3 protein is CASSPLTGGGTEAFF. Here the CDR3 DNA reads TGTGCCAGCAGCCCTCTAACAGGGGGCGGCACTGAAGCTTTCTTT.

The chain is built from TRBV6-5 and TRBJ1-3; D is ambiguous. The V gene's germline CDR1 is MNHEY and CDR2 SVGAGI. The CDR3 contains 12 residues. V shed 6 bases and J shed 1 base, with 4 bases lying between them. CDR3 sequence: CASRGSGNTIYF. Written as DNA, the CDR3 is TGTGCCAGCAGGGGATCTGGAAACACCATATATTTT.

CDR3 residues: CASRAEGNQPQHF. DNA of the CDR3: TGTGCCAGCCGAGCAGAGGGGAATCAGCCCCAGCATTTT. The chain links TRBV2 to TRBJ1-5, with a possible D match to TRBD1 (5 bases). Germline-derived CDR1 and CDR2 are SNHLY and FYNNEI. V dropped 8 bases and J dropped 4 bases, with 12 bases sitting between them. The CDR3 contains 13 residues.

The chain recombines TRBV18 with TRBJ1-1; TRBD1 might be the D (6 bases). V shed 4 bases and J shed 1 base, with 13 bases lying between them. The CDR3 loop spans 15 amino acids. Germline CDR1 reads KGHSH; CDR2 reads LQKENI. The CDR3: CASSQPQGRNTEAFF. The CDR3 region has the DNA TGTGCCAGCTCACAACCACAGGGACGGAACACTGAAGCTTTCTTT.

This sequence joins TRBV6-5 and TRBJ1-5; D is undetermined. The V and J ends lost 4 bases and 2 bases respectively, with 12 bases between them. The germline V gene has CDR1 MNHEY and CDR2 SVGAGI. The CDR3 has 15 amino acids. As DNA, the CDR3 is TGTGCCAGCAGTTCGTCGTTGGTGCGCAATCAGCCCCAGCATTTT. This encodes CASSSSLVRNQPQHF.

CDR3 protein: CASSAATTGGSYNEQFF. CDR3 sequence (DNA): TGTGCCAGCAGCGCAGCAACTACAGGGGGGAGCTACAATGAGCAGTTCTTC. This rearrangement joins TRBV9 to TRBJ2-1; 8 nucleotides agree with TRBD1. This CDR3 region has 17 residues. The germline V gene has CDR1 SGDLS and CDR2 YYNGEE. J was trimmed by 3 bases and V by 3 bases; bases with no gene match: 11.

The DNA for the CDR3 is TGTGCCAGCAGCGGAGCACCCGCGGATACGCAGTATTTT. It is translated as CASSGAPADTQYF. The V and J genes are TRBV9 and TRBJ2-3, with no clear D. V lost 3 bases and J 6 bases, leaving 11 bases between the germline ends. The CDR3 totals 13 residues. Germline V lookup: CDR1 SGDLS, CDR2 YYNGEE.

The count of this clone is one. The rearrangement joins TRBV5-1 to TRBJ1-3; D is ambiguous. Germline CDR1 reads SGHRS; CDR2 reads YFSETQ. The CDR3 is made up of 13 amino acids. Deletions cut 0 bases from V and 9 bases from J, with 10 bases between. For the CDR3, the DNA is TGCGCCAGCAGCTTGGACGGCTCAGGCACCATATATTTT. Its translation: CASSLDGSGTIYF.

The CDR3 bases are TGTGCCAGCAGCCCCGGACAGCCTTACAATGAGCAGTTCTTC. Its protein is CASSPGQPYNEQFF. The chain has TRBV7-3 and TRBJ2-1, with D maybe TRBD1 (6 bases). Trimming pared 5 bases from V and 4 bases from J, leaving 12 bases between. CDR1 and CDR2 from the germline V gene are SGHTA and FQGTGA. The CDR3 spans 14 residues. The entire variable domain, with the rest obtained from reference TRBV7-3 and TRBJ2-1, is as follows: GAGVSQTPSNKVTEKGKYVELRCDPISGHTALYWYRQSLGQGPEFLIYFQGTGAADDSGLPNDRFFAVRPEGSVSTLKIQRTERGDSAVYLCASSPGQPYNEQFFGPGTRLTVL.